These 14 T cell receptor beta chains share one sample of origin, sequenced in a study of OX40 agonist ivuxolimab in advanced cancers. Sequencing was performed with immunoSEQ multiplex PCR; in TCRdb, only in-frame clones are kept and a portion is missing. The data show about 29,000 clones, approximately 90% seen once. The sample here was CD4+ or CD8+ T cells sorted from blood, taken in a trial of the OX40 agonist ivuxolimab. These receptors originate from an adult with an advanced solid tumor such as melanoma, head and neck, liver or kidney cancer.

This clone showed up just a few times. V and J are TRBV4-1 and TRBJ1-6; D gene uncertain. The CDR3 is 14 residues long. Germline assignment: CDR1 MGHRA and CDR2 YSYEKL. The V and J ends lost 0 bases and 10 bases respectively, with 10 bases between them. The CDR3 spells CASSQDPVRSPLHF. The CDR3 DNA sequence: TGCGCCAGCAGCCAAGACCCAGTGCGGTCACCCCTCCACTTT.

The chain joins TRBV15 to TRBJ1-1; weak D call: TRBD1 (5 bases). Trimming left V 1 base short and J 3 bases short, with 9 bases between. There are 14 residues in the CDR3. Germline V gives CDR1 LNHNV, CDR2 YYDKDF (reference sequence). Here the CDR3 DNA reads TGTGCCACCAGCAGAGTAAAAGGGGACACTGAAGCTTTCTTT. The encoded protein is CATSRVKGDTEAFF. Looking up the rest from reference TRBV15 and TRBJ1-1 gives the full variable domain: DAMVIQNPRYQVTQFGKPVTLSCSQTLNHNVMYWYQQKSSQAPKLLFHYYDKDFNNEADTPDNFQSRRPNTSFCFLDIRSPGLGDTAMYLCATSRVKGDTEAFFGQGTRLTVV.

The J gene is TRBJ2-1, the V gene TRBV7-9, with D possibly being TRBD2 (6 bases). V was pared by 5 bases and J by 10 bases, with 15 bases between. Germline V gives CDR1 SEHNR, CDR2 FQNEAQ (reference sequence). The CDR3 runs 13 residues. CDR3 region: CASSQDYPAEQFF. In DNA form, the CDR3 reads TGTGCCAGCAGCCAGGACTACCCGGCGGAGCAGTTCTTC.

The chain links TRBV4-3 to TRBJ1-4, with D possibly TRBD1 on 6 matching bases. The ends were cut back, 5 bases at V and 4 bases at J, with 17 bases in the middle. CDR1 and CDR2 (germline): LGHNA, YSLEER. CDR3 size: 16 residues. CDR3: CASSSTGEGVNEKLFF. The DNA of the CDR3 is TGCGCCAGCAGCTCGACGGGGGAGGGGGTTAATGAAAAACTGTTTTTT.

This clone was seen more than once but under ten times. The chain combines TRBV19 with TRBJ1-4; TRBD1 is a possible D gene (6 bases). Looked up from germline, CDR1 is LNHDA and CDR2 is SQIVND (reference sequence). Trimming cost V 2 bases and J 11 bases, with 9 bases left between them. CDR3 length: 12 residues. The CDR3 sequence: CASSISGAKLFF. DNA for the CDR3: TGTGCCAGTAGTATATCGGGGGCCAAACTGTTTTTT.

The genes are TRBV29-1 and TRBJ1-2; 7 nucleotides align to TRBD1. CDR1 and CDR2 (germline): SQVTM, ANQGSEA. After removal of 6 bases from V and 3 bases from J, the junction contained 7 bases not matched to a gene. This CDR3 has 13 amino acids. The CDR3 protein is CSVPTGSDYGYTF. As DNA, the CDR3 is TGCAGCGTCCCGACAGGGTCGGACTATGGCTACACCTTC. The full variable domain, its missing parts supplied by reference TRBV29-1 and TRBJ1-2, is SAVISQKPSRDICQRGTSLTIQCQVDSQVTMMFWYRQQPGQSLTLIATANQGSEATYESGFVIDKFPISRPNLTFSTLTVSNMSPEDSSIYLCSVPTGSDYGYTFGSGTRLTVV.

V gene TRBV5-1 combines with J gene TRBJ2-1; 13 bases match TRBD2. Germline V CDR1 and CDR2: SGHRS, YFSETQ. CDR3 length: 19 residues. V was pared by 4 bases and J by 3 bases, with 13 bases of the junction left unmatched. The chain's CDR3 is CASSNGLAGAGAYYNEQFF. CDR3 nucleotide sequence: TGCGCCAGCAGCAACGGACTAGCGGGGGCCGGAGCTTACTACAATGAGCAGTTCTTC.

This clone was seen only a few times. The chain joins TRBV5-4 to TRBJ2-7; possible D gene TRBD1, 6 bases. Trimming cost V 2 bases and J 5 bases, with 17 bases left between them. Germline CDR1 and CDR2: SGHNT and YYREEE (reference sequence). The CDR3 runs 15 residues. In DNA form, the CDR3 reads TGTGCCAGCAGCTTAACGTCACAGGGAAGGGACGAGCAGTACTTC. This gives the protein CASSLTSQGRDEQYF.

The CDR3 DNA is TGTGCCAGCAGCTGGGACAGGGGGGACGAGCAGTACTTC. Amino acids: CASSWDRGDEQYF. V gene TRBV5-6 combines with J gene TRBJ2-7, with 11 bases that match TRBD1. Germline values: CDR1 SGHDT, CDR2 YYEEEE. The CDR3 extends over 13 amino acids. Losses at the gene ends were 3 bases for V and 5 bases for J; bases not matched to a gene: 1.

The chain carries TRBV7-9 and TRBJ1-2; D gene ambiguous. CDR1 SEHNR and CDR2 FQNEAQ come from the germline V gene (reference sequence). V was trimmed by 1 base and J by 0 bases, leaving 6 bases between them. This CDR3 has 14 residues. CDR3 sequence (DNA): TGTGCCAGCAGCTTAGGCGCAGCTAACTATGGCTACACCTTC. It encodes CASSLGAANYGYTF.

This chain connects TRBV19 to TRBJ2-7, with unresolved D. CDR1 LNHDA and CDR2 SQIVND come from the germline V gene (reference sequence). The CDR3 spans 12 residues. The V end lost 5 bases, the J end lost 0 bases, and 5 bases lay between the germline ends. CDR3 sequence reads: CASSPDSYEQYF. Written as DNA, the CDR3 is TGTGCCAGTAGTCCAGACTCCTACGAGCAGTACTTC.

The gene calls are TRBV7-9 and TRBJ2-7; D unclear. CDR3 length: 13 amino acids. The ends were cut back, 4 bases at V and 2 bases at J, with 9 bases in the middle. The germline V gene encodes CDR1 SEHNR and CDR2 FQNEAQ (reference sequence). CDR3 region: CASSSTQPYEQYF. The CDR3, as DNA: TGTGCCAGCAGCTCAACACAACCCTACGAGCAGTACTTC. Using reference TRBV7-9 and TRBJ2-7 for the parts outside the CDR3, the full variable domain is DTGVSQNPRHKITKRGQNVTFRCDPISEHNRLYWYRQTLGQGPEFLTYFQNEAQLEKSRLLSDRFSAERPKGSFSTLEIQRTEQGDSAMYLCASSSTQPYEQYFGPGTRLTVT.

The V gene is TRBV5-1, the J gene TRBJ2-3, with D unclear. The CDR3 consists of 15 residues. Between the trimmed V and J ends, which lost 0 bases and 1 base, there was a span of 9 bases. Germline CDR1 reads SGHRS; CDR2 reads YFSETQ. The CDR3 bases are TGCGCCAGCAGCTTGGACGTGTTTGGCACAGATACGCAGTATTTT. Its translation: CASSLDVFGTDTQYF.

The chain employs TRBV19 and TRBJ2-7, with 8 bases that match TRBD2. The V and J ends lost 3 bases and 2 bases, in that order; junction bases with no gene match: 6. Per germline, CDR1 LNHDA and CDR2 SQIVND (reference sequence). The CDR3 is 15 residues long. DNA of the CDR3: TGTGCCAGTAGTATTGCAATAGCGGGAACCTACGAGCAGTACTTC. It is translated as CASSIAIAGTYEQYF.